This T cell receptor (beta chain) is from a study of T-cell reconstitution after alpha-beta-depleted transplantation in children. J gave up 2 bases and V 5 bases, and 12 bases lay outside the gene matches. The CDR3 totals 17 residues. Per germline, CDR1 MNHNS and CDR2 SASEGT. Researchers prepared the TCRbeta library using unique molecular identifiers, the study reports. TCRdb itself ran the PCR reads through MiXCR, one entry per CDR3 protein. Among around 800,000 distinct CDR3 sequences listed, 16% were seen once. Points from the study as a whole: By one year post-transplant, T-cell counts and diversity largely arose from T cells that were newly produced. At day 60, the high TCRbeta diversity found in some patients originated from recipient T cells and thymic progenitors that had survived. About two months after transplant, alpha-beta T cells reportedly came from several hundred expanded graft clones.

There are many counts of this clonotype. Its matching antigen is unknown. The chain joins TRBV6-1 to TRBJ2-5; TRBD1 matches 9 bases. Sequenced here: PBMCs, mostly from graft donor cells, sampled 360 days after TCRalphabeta/CD19-depleted stem cell transplant. This clonotype was obtained from a male patient aged 10 to 17 who had a stem cell transplant for acute lymphoblastic leukemia, so the T cells may come from the graft donor. In DNA, the CDR3 is TGTGCCAGCAGTCTAGAGTCCCGGGACAGGGATCAAGAGACCCAGTACTTC. This sequence encodes CASSLESRDRDQETQYF.